The rows below give T cell receptor beta chains drawn from one sample of a study of T cell repertoires in cytomegalovirus infection. TCRdb processed the reads anew with MiXCR; each CDR3 protein has one entry. The data show roughly 500,000 distinct CDR3 sequences, 16% seen once. Source material: CD8+ T cells from PBMCs. All receptors come from a human donor in good health (CMV status not recorded). Some clones in this sample may be carry-over from other donors' samples. Each CDR3 is given with its conserved first and last residue. D genes are given only for firm matches. The size entry is marked missing in some rows and otherwise reads once, few, many or a size class.

>TRBV20-1|.|.|TRBJ2-4|18
CSARNREEGAETKNIQYF
TGCAGTGCTAGAAACAGGGAAGAAGGTGCTGAGACCAAAAACATTCAGTACTTC
>TRBV19|TRBD2|.|TRBJ2-7|15
CASSMIGGSKYEQYF
TGTGCCAGTAGTATGATTGGCGGGAGTAAGTACGAGCAGTACTTC
>TRBV9|TRBD1|.|TRBJ1-2|13
CASSAQGDNGYTF
TGTGCCAGCAGCGCCCAGGGGGACAATGGCTACACCTTC
>TRBV10-3|TRBD1|.|TRBJ1-5|13
CASTGGSGQPQHF
TGTGCCAGTACAGGGGGGAGTGGACAGCCCCAGCATTTT
>TRBV27|.|many|TRBJ1-1|14
CASSLTGLNTEAFF
TGTGCCAGCAGTTTGACAGGCCTGAACACTGAAGCTTTCTTT
>TRBV6-1|TRBD1|few|TRBJ2-7|13
CASTTQGNYEQYF
TGTGCCAGCACGACACAGGGGAACTACGAGCAGTACTTC
>TRBV18|.|few|TRBJ2-1|16
CASSLVPSNSYNEQFF
TGTGCCAGCTCACTAGTCCCTAGTAACTCCTACAATGAGCAGTTCTTC
>TRBV19|.|many|TRBJ2-7|12
CASSQGPYEQYF
TGTGCCAGTAGTCAGGGCCCCTACGAGCAGTACTTC
>TRBV29-1|.|.|TRBJ1-2|14
CSVTLGGENYGYTF
TGCAGCGTTACCTTGGGTGGGGAGAACTATGGCTACACCTTC
>TRBV5-5|.|.|TRBJ2-5|13
CASNGNNEETQYF
TGTGCCAGCAACGGGAATAACGAAGAGACCCAGTACTTC
>TRBV28|.|.|TRBJ1-2|16
CASSPIHQGLNYGYTF
TGTGCCAGCAGCCCGATTCATCAGGGGCTGAACTATGGCTACACCTTC
>TRBV27|.|.|TRBJ2-2|15
CASSPGQFNTGELFF
TGTGCCAGCAGCCCCGGACAGTTCAACACCGGGGAGCTGTTTTTT
>TRBV13|.|few|TRBJ2-5|16
CASSLKPREIKETQYF
TGTGCCAGCAGCTTAAAGCCCCGGGAAATTAAAGAGACCCAGTACTTC
>TRBV14|.|many|TRBJ1-1|15
CASSTRVTANTEAFF
TGTGCCAGCAGTACTAGGGTGACAGCGAACACTGAAGCTTTCTTT
>TRBV5-6|.|.|TRBJ2-2|15
CASSHWNRATGELFF
TGTGCCAGCAGCCACTGGAACAGGGCCACCGGGGAGCTGTTTTTT
>TRBV7-9|.|many|TRBJ2-2|14
CASSSTRLGEELFF
TGTGCCAGCAGCTCAACACGGCTAGGGGAGGAGCTGTTTTTT
>TRBV7-3|TRBD2|many|TRBJ2-7|15
CASSSGLAGRYEQYF
TGTGCCAGCAGCTCCGGACTAGCGGGCCGATACGAGCAGTACTTC
>TRBV20-1|.|.|TRBJ1-6|14
CSAPSGQLDSPLHF
TGCAGTGCCCCATCCGGACAGCTAGATTCACCCCTCCACTTT
>TRBV27|.|many|TRBJ1-5|14
CASSPGQTNQPQHF
TGTGCCAGCAGCCCAGGACAGACCAATCAGCCCCAGCATTTT
>TRBV7-8|.|many|TRBJ1-1|17
CASSLKRGGGVLTEAFF
TGTGCCAGCAGCTTGAAACGGGGAGGCGGGGTACTCACTGAAGCTTTCTTT
>TRBV3-1|.|.|TRBJ2-7|14
CASSQARAVYEQYF
TGTGCCAGCAGCCAAGCCAGGGCGGTCTACGAGCAGTACTTC
>TRBV27|TRBD1|many|TRBJ2-2|13
CATGTGRAGELFF
TGTGCCACCGGGACAGGGAGGGCCGGGGAGCTGTTTTTT
>TRBV12-5|.|many|TRBJ1-4|13
CASAPTGGEKLFF
TGTGCTAGTGCCCCGACGGGAGGAGAAAAACTGTTTTTT
>TRBV6-5|.|.|TRBJ2-5|14
CASSPGQLRETQYF
TGTGCCAGCAGTCCCGGACAGTTGCGAGAGACCCAGTACTTC
>TRBV11-2|.|.|TRBJ2-4|19
CASSLTRGRSRLAKNIQYF
TGTGCCAGCAGTCTGACTAGAGGGAGGAGTAGGTTAGCAAAAAACATTCAGTACTTC
>TRBV6-4|.|.|TRBJ1-6|16
CASSDRTGSYNSPLHF
TGTGCCAGCAGTGACAGGACTGGGTCCTATAATTCACCCCTCCACTTT
>TRBV19|.|.|TRBJ2-7|17
CASSIEVSRTTDYEQYF
TGTGCCAGTAGTATAGAAGTAAGCCGGACTACTGATTACGAGCAGTACTTC
>TRBV19|TRBD2|.|TRBJ2-2|17
CASSTWSSGANTGELFF
TGTGCCAGTAGTACGTGGTCTAGCGGGGCGAACACCGGGGAGCTGTTTTTT
>TRBV3-1|TRBD1|.|TRBJ1-1|14
CASSVEGATTEAFF
TGTGCCAGCAGCGTAGAGGGGGCGACCACTGAAGCTTTCTTT
>TRBV7-9|.|.|TRBJ2-1|12
CASSLAMDEQFF
TGTGCCAGCAGCTTAGCCATGGATGAGCAGTTCTTC
>TRBV19|.|many|TRBJ2-1|16
CASSIDQRSSYNEQFF
TGTGCCAGTAGTATAGATCAGCGTAGCTCCTACAATGAGCAGTTCTTC
>TRBV11-2|.|.|TRBJ2-3|14
CASSPRAAGDTQYF
TGTGCCAGCAGCCCCCGGGCCGCGGGGGATACGCAGTATTTT
>TRBV7-9|.|many|TRBJ1-6|14
CASSLEKYNSPLHF
TGTGCCAGCAGCTTGGAAAAATATAATTCACCCCTCCACTTT
>TRBV7-9|.|.|TRBJ1-1|13
CASSLNVNTEEFF
TGTGCCAGCAGCTTGAACGTGAACACTGAAGAGTTCTTT
>TRBV6-2/TRBV6-3|.|many|TRBJ2-7|17
CASSYPDPAGRLYEQYF
TGTGCCAGCAGTTACCCCGACCCTGCGGGCCGACTCTACGAGCAGTACTTC
>TRBV6-5|.|many|TRBJ1-2|14
CASSYSEGNYGYTF
TGTGCCAGCAGTTACTCGGAGGGAAACTATGGCTACACCTTC
>TRBV4-1|TRBD1|.|TRBJ1-2|16
CASSEPRTGDVYGYTF
TGCGCCAGCAGCGAACCCCGGACAGGGGACGTCTATGGCTACACCTTC
>TRBV28|TRBD1|many|TRBJ2-7|16
CASSLRTGTGVDEQYF
TGTGCCAGCAGCCTACGCACGGGGACAGGGGTCGACGAGCAGTACTTC
>TRBV5-1|.|few|TRBJ2-1|16
CASSFYRASSYNEQFF
TGCGCCAGCAGCTTCTACAGGGCGAGCTCCTACAATGAGCAGTTCTTC
>TRBV12-5|TRBD1|few|TRBJ2-7|12
CAIQGTSYEQYF
TGTGCTATACAGGGGACCTCCTACGAGCAGTACTTC
>TRBV28|.|many|TRBJ1-4|18
CASSPAGSAEGFNEKLFF
TGTGCCAGCAGCCCCGCGGGAAGCGCCGAGGGATTTAACGAAAAACTGTTTTTT